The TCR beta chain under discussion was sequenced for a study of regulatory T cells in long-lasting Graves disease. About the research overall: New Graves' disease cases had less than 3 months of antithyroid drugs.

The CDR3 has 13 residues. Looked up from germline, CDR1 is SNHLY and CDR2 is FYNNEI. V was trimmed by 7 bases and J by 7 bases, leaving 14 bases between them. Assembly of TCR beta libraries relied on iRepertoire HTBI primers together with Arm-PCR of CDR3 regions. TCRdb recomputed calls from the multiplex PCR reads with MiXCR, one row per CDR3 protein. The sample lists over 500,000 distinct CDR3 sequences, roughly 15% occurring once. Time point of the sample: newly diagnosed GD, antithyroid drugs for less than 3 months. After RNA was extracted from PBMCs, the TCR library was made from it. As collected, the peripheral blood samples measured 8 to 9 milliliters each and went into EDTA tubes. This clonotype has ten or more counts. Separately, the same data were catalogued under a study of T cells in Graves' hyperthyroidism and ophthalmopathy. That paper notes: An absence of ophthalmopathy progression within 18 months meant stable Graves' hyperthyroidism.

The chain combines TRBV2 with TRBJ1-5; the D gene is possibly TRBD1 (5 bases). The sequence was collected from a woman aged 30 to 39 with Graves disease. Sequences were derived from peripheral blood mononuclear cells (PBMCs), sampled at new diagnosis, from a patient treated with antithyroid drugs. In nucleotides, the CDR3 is TGTGCCAGCACCCGGACGGGGGACCAGCCCCAGCATTTT. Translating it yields CASTRTGDQPQHF.